A single sample gave rise to the 32 T cell receptor beta chains below, sequenced in a study of blood T cell repertoires in COVID-19. This table comes from immunoSEQ multiplex PCR, and its TCRdb copy is limited to in-frame clones, with some not included. This repertoire shows about 110,000 clones, 80% found once; its top ten account for about 4.1%. Sequenced input: peripheral blood. These receptors all stem from a human donor in a cohort sampled during active or convalescent COVID-19.

The rearrangement joins TRBV2 to TRBJ1-1, with unresolved D. Trimming cost V 6 bases and J 4 bases, with 9 bases left between them. The CDR3 runs 12 residues. Germline V gene lookup returns CDR1 SNHLY and CDR2 FYNNEI. The CDR3: CASRRDSTEAFF. CDR3 nucleotide sequence: TGTGCCAGCAGGCGGGATTCCACTGAAGCTTTCTTT.

The V and J genes are TRBV6-5 and TRBJ2-3; TRBD1 matches at 8 bases. Germline assignment: CDR1 MNHEY and CDR2 SVGAGI. This CDR3 is 13 amino acids long. With V trimmed by 8 bases and J by 2 bases, 3 bases remained unmatched. The CDR3 nucleotides are TGTGCCAGCCCGGGACAGGCCACAGATACGCAGTATTTT. This codes for CASPGQATDTQYF.

The chain has TRBV3-1 (or the pseudogene TRBV3-2) and TRBJ2-1, with 8 bases lining up with TRBD2. Unmatched junction bases numbered 3, after V lost 1 base and J lost 1 base. This CDR3 region has 16 residues. Per the germline V gene, CDR1 is LGHDT and CDR2 is YNNKEL (reference sequence). CDR3 protein: CASSQGRLASYNEQFF. The CDR3 region has the DNA TGTGCCAGCAGCCAAGGGCGACTAGCGTCCTACAATGAGCAGTTCTTC.

The chain is built from TRBV27 and TRBJ1-5; tentative D call: TRBD1 (6 bases). CDR1 and CDR2 (germline): MNHEY, SMNVEV (reference sequence). This CDR3 is built from 18 residues. V was shortened by 5 bases and J by 0 bases, with 20 bases between the two germline ends. The CDR3 loop reads CASSLPLGGGYSNQPQHF. CDR3 bases: TGTGCCAGCAGTCTCCCTTTAGGGGGAGGGTATAGCAATCAGCCCCAGCATTTT.

This clone was recorded a few times. V gene TRBV7-2 combines with J gene TRBJ2-1; TRBD1 aligns across 9 bases. With 0 bases clipped from V and 7 bases from J, the junction kept 10 bases outside the gene matches. Germline loops: CDR1 SGHTA, CDR2 FQGNSA. This CDR3 region has 17 residues. CDR3 residues: CASSLATGTGSTNEQFF. Written as DNA, the CDR3 is TGTGCCAGCAGCTTAGCCACCGGGACAGGGAGTACAAATGAGCAGTTCTTC.

The chain carries TRBV13 and TRBJ2-1, with 7 bases matching TRBD1. CDR1 and CDR2 from the germline V gene are PRHDT and FYEKMQ (reference sequence). V lost 5 bases and J lost 4; bases outside the gene matches: 5. The CDR3 is 14 residues long. CDR3 region: CASSEGQRYNEQFF. DNA of the CDR3: TGTGCCAGCAGCGAGGGACAGAGATACAATGAGCAGTTCTTC.

This clone has a single count. The chain uses TRBV5-4 and TRBJ1-1; weak D call: TRBD1 (5 bases). The ends were cut back, 6 bases at V and 7 bases at J, with 16 bases in the middle. Germline CDR1 and CDR2: SGHNT and YYREEE (reference sequence). This CDR3 has 13 amino acids. Written as DNA, the CDR3 is TGTGCCAGCACCCCCGGGGGGGGGTTTGAAGCTTTCTTT. Protein: CASTPGGGFEAFF.

In nucleotides, the CDR3 is TGTGCCTGGAGTGCCTTCACTGGGGACTTTTCAAAGGGGGCCAAAAACATTCAGTACTTC. It yields the protein CAWSAFTGDFSKGAKNIQYF. The V gene is TRBV30, the J gene TRBJ2-4; tentatively, D is TRBD2 (6 bases). The CDR3 contains 20 residues. CDR1 GTSNPN and CDR2 SVGIG come from the germline V gene (reference sequence). The V gene lost 1 base and the J gene lost 1 base, with 26 bases spanning the gap.

The CDR3, as DNA: TGTGCCAGCAGCGTACAGCCGGGACTAGGTCAGTTCTTC. Protein product: CASSVQPGLGQFF. The chain links TRBV9 to TRBJ2-1, with 8 bases that match TRBD2. CDR1 and CDR2 from the germline V gene are SGDLS and YYNGEE. V dropped 1 base and J dropped 13; count of bases not matched to a gene: 7. This CDR3 has 13 amino acids. The full variable domain, in which reference TRBV9 and TRBJ2-1 provide the parts outside the CDR3, is DSGVTQTPKHLITATGQRVTLRCSPRSGDLSVYWYQQSLDQGLQFLIQYYNGEERAKGNILERFSAQQFPDLHSELNLSSLELGDSALYFCASSVQPGLGQFFGPGTRLTVL.

The chain employs TRBV7-3 and TRBJ2-1, with TRBD2 matching over 13 bases. CDR1 is SGHTA and CDR2 is FQGTGA in the germline V gene. V was clipped by 5 bases and J by 9 bases; unmatched bases: 7. This CDR3 is built from 15 residues. The CDR3 sequence is CASSRGLAGVAEQFF. CDR3 nucleotide sequence: TGTGCCAGCAGCCGTGGACTAGCGGGAGTAGCTGAGCAGTTCTTC. The full variable domain, completed using reference TRBV7-3 and TRBJ2-1, is GAGVSQTPSNKVTEKGKYVELRCDPISGHTALYWYRQSLGQGPEFLIYFQGTGAADDSGLPNDRFFAVRPEGSVSTLKIQRTERGDSAVYLCASSRGLAGVAEQFFGPGTRLTVL.

The chain is built from TRBV18 and TRBJ2-7; TRBD2 is a possible D gene (5 bases). CDR3 length: 12 residues. Per the germline V gene, CDR1 is KGHSH and CDR2 is LQKENI. V lost 2 bases to trimming and J lost 6 bases, with 8 bases between them. CDR3 region: CASSPGSGEQYF. The DNA of the CDR3 is TGTGCCAGCTCACCAGGGAGCGGCGAGCAGTACTTC.

V and J are TRBV27 and TRBJ2-1; TRBD1 aligns across 11 bases. In germline, CDR1 is MNHEY, CDR2 SMNVEV (reference sequence). V gave up 6 bases and J gave up 2 bases; unmatched junction bases: 12. The CDR3 is 18 amino acids. The CDR3 DNA sequence: TGTGCCAGCAGGATCGGGACAGGGGGAAATCCCACCTACAATGAGCAGTTCTTC. This translates into CASRIGTGGNPTYNEQFF.

CDR3 protein: CASSLGQDYNSPLHF. The CDR3 region has the DNA TGTGCCAGCAGCTTAGGACAGGACTATAATTCACCCCTCCACTTT. V usage is TRBV7-9 and J usage is TRBJ1-6; tentative D call: TRBD1 (6 bases). There are 15 residues in the CDR3. V lost 1 base, J lost 3 bases, and 7 bases lay in between. Germline assignment: CDR1 SEHNR and CDR2 FQNEAQ (reference sequence).

The chain uses TRBV24-1 and TRBJ2-6, with D perhaps TRBD1 (6 bases). The CDR3 extends over 16 amino acids. V lost 9 bases to trimming and J lost 0 bases, with 14 bases between them. Germline values: CDR1 KGHDR, CDR2 SFDVKD. The CDR3 spells CATQPGHSSGANVLTF. As DNA, the CDR3 is TGTGCCACCCAACCGGGACATAGCTCTGGGGCCAACGTCCTGACTTTC.

The rearrangement joins TRBV6-2 or TRBV6-3 to TRBJ1-6; 8 bases match TRBD1. This CDR3 is built from 18 residues. V dropped 0 bases and J dropped 1; count of bases not matched to a gene: 5. Germline V gene sequence: CDR1 MNHEY, CDR2 SVGEGT. CDR3 protein: CASSYSRTGKSYNSPLHF. The CDR3 bases are TGTGCCAGCAGTTACTCACGGACAGGGAAGTCCTATAATTCACCCCTCCACTTT.

The chain recombines TRBV19 with TRBJ1-6; the match to TRBD1 covers 9 bases. Per the germline V gene, CDR1 is LNHDA and CDR2 is SQIVND (reference sequence). V lost 5 bases, J lost 10 bases, and 6 bases stayed unmatched. The CDR3 has 14 amino acids. The CDR3 loop is CASSGTGNNSPLHF. CDR3 DNA sequence: TGTGCCAGTAGTGGGACAGGGAACAACTCACCCCTCCACTTT.

The count of this clone is one. V gene TRBV6-5 combines with J gene TRBJ2-7; 11 bases are a match to TRBD1. CDR3 length equals 15 residues. The trim removed 6 bases at V and 3 bases at J, leaving 7 bases unmatched. Per the germline V gene, CDR1 is MNHEY and CDR2 is SVGAGI. The CDR3 DNA reads as TGTGCCAGCAGGACGGACAGGGGGCATCGCTACGAGCAGTACTTC. Translating it yields CASRTDRGHRYEQYF.

This clone has just one count. The V gene is TRBV11-1, the J gene TRBJ1-1; 8 bases line up with TRBD1. Trimming at V came to 4 bases and at J to 7 bases, leaving 2 bases not matched to a gene. This CDR3 comprises 12 residues. Germline V gene data show CDR1 as SGHAT and CDR2 as FQDESV (reference sequence). CDR3 nucleotides: TGTGCCAGCAGCTATGACAGGGGTGAAGCTTTCTTT. Protein product: CASSYDRGEAFF. Based on the CDR3 plus reference TRBV11-1 and TRBJ1-1, the full variable domain is EAEVAQSPRYKITEKSQAVAFWCDPISGHATLYWYRQILGQGPELLVQFQDESVVDDSQLPKDRFSAERLKGVDSTLKIQPAELGDSAMYLCASSYDRGEAFFGQGTRLTVV.

This clone was seen a few times. The chain recombines TRBV4-2 with TRBJ2-7, with D possibly matching TRBD2 (6 bases). This CDR3 is built from 13 residues. Germline CDR1 is LGHNA and CDR2 is YNFKEQ. Trimming stripped 1 base from V and 10 bases from J, with 14 bases between. CDR3 bases: TGTGCCAGCAGCCAAGGTGTCAGGGAGGACCAGTACTTC. Its translation is CASSQGVREDQYF.

This rearrangement joins TRBV19 to TRBJ1-3; D call uncertain. The CDR3 sequence is 15 residues long. V shed 3 bases and J shed 2 bases, with 11 bases lying between them. Germline CDR1 LNHDA, CDR2 SQIVND (reference sequence). CDR3 in amino acids: CASSMAGVAGNTIYF. Written as DNA, the CDR3 is TGTGCCAGTAGTATGGCGGGCGTAGCTGGAAACACCATATATTTT.

This clone has only a few counts. This rearrangement joins TRBV3-1 (or the pseudogene TRBV3-2) to TRBJ1-6; TRBD1 matches at 7 bases. This CDR3 is 16 amino acids long. Per germline, CDR1 LGHDT and CDR2 YNNKEL (reference sequence). J lost 6 bases, V lost 4 bases, and 9 bases had no gene match. The DNA of the CDR3 is TGTGCCAGCAGCCTGACAGGGAGGTTGAGTAATTCACCCCTCCACTTT. Its translation is CASSLTGRLSNSPLHF.

The rearrangement uses TRBV28 and TRBJ2-7, with 14 bases identical to TRBD2. This CDR3 is 16 amino acids long. V lost 8 bases to trimming and J lost 6 bases; unmatched junction nucleotides: 12. Germline V gives CDR1 MDHEN, CDR2 SYDVKM. CDR3 sequence (DNA): TGTGCCAGCCGGGGGACTAGCGGGAGCCCCTTGAGCGAGCAGTACTTC. This gives the protein CASRGTSGSPLSEQYF.

The chain has TRBV10-3 and TRBJ2-3; 8 nucleotides line up with TRBD2. V lost 0 bases to trimming and J lost 0 bases; unmatched junction nucleotides: 5. The germline V gene has CDR1 ENHRY and CDR2 SYGVKD. This CDR3 contains 17 residues. In nucleotides, the CDR3 is TGTGCCATCAGTGAGTCCACTAGCGGAACTAGCACAGATACGCAGTATTTT. It encodes CAISESTSGTSTDTQYF.

The chain employs TRBV27 and TRBJ2-7, with 7 bases fitting TRBD1. Germline lookup yields CDR1 MNHEY and CDR2 SMNVEV (reference sequence). The CDR3 covers 12 residues. The J segment lost 2 bases and the V segment lost 7 bases, leaving 2 bases of the junction unmatched. Written as DNA, the CDR3 is TGTGCCAGCAAAACAGGGGCCTACGAGCAGTACTTC. Residues: CASKTGAYEQYF.

This chain uses TRBV7-8 with TRBJ2-7; D unresolved. CDR3 length: 15 amino acids. V gave up 0 bases and J gave up 2 bases, with 11 bases separating them. Germline lookup yields CDR1 SGHVS and CDR2 FQNEAQ. This CDR3 reads CASSLAVAAAYEQYF. As DNA, the CDR3 is TGTGCCAGCAGCTTAGCCGTAGCAGCAGCCTACGAGCAGTACTTC. The variable domain in full, with the rest retrieved from reference TRBV7-8 and TRBJ2-7, is GAGVSQSPRYKVAKRGQDVALRCDPISGHVSLFWYQQALGQGPEFLTYFQNEAQLDKSGLPSDRFFAERPEGSVSTLKIQRTQQEDSAVYLCASSLAVAAAYEQYFGPGTRLTVT.

This chain uses TRBV18 with TRBJ2-2, with 8 bases that match TRBD1. The CDR3 spans 15 residues. Germline V gives CDR1 KGHSH, CDR2 LQKENI. The ends lost 3 bases at V and 4 bases at J; junction bases unmatched: 4. CDR3 in DNA: TGTGCCAGCTCACCGGACAGGGTCGTCACCGGGGAGCTGTTTTTT. Translation gives CASSPDRVVTGELFF.

This chain connects TRBV6-2 or TRBV6-3 to TRBJ1-3; tentative D call: TRBD1 (6 bases). Between the trimmed V and J ends, which lost 3 bases and 1 base, there was a span of 10 bases. CDR1 is MNHEY, CDR2 SVGEGT, per germline. This CDR3 is 15 amino acids long. The CDR3 DNA follows: TGTGCCAGCAGTTATGGGACATATTCTGGAAACACCATATATTTT. It yields the protein CASSYGTYSGNTIYF.

The chain carries TRBV25-1 and TRBJ2-7; D may be TRBD1 (5 bases). The CDR3 is 12 amino acids. The V gene's germline CDR1 is MGHDK and CDR2 SYGVNS. Trimming took 6 bases from V and 4 from J, leaving 10 bases between them. Here the CDR3 DNA reads TGTGCCAGCAGCACCAGGGTTTACGAGCAGTACTTC. Its protein product is CASSTRVYEQYF.

The rearrangement uses TRBV28 and TRBJ1-2; D ambiguous. Trimming cost V 7 bases and J 4 bases, with 13 bases left between them. The V gene's germline CDR1 is MDHEN and CDR2 SYDVKM. The CDR3 is made up of 13 amino acids. CDR3 DNA: TGTGCCAGCACCCTAGACCCACTCTATGGCTACACCTTC. This translates into CASTLDPLYGYTF.

This chain connects TRBV4-3 to TRBJ2-2; D unclear. The CDR3 runs 15 residues. Germline V gene lookup returns CDR1 LGHNA and CDR2 YSLEER. The ends were cut back, 0 bases at V and 7 bases at J, with 12 bases in the middle. CDR3 sequence reads: CASSQDLGASGELFF. CDR3 nucleotides: TGCGCCAGCAGCCAAGATCTCGGAGCCAGCGGGGAGCTGTTTTTT.

The rearrangement links TRBV18 to TRBJ2-2; D not resolved. V was cut by 5 bases and J by 0 bases, with 10 bases left in between. This CDR3 comprises 15 residues. The V gene's germline CDR1 is KGHSH and CDR2 LQKENI. The CDR3 is CASSITVTNTGELFF. In nucleotides, the CDR3 is TGTGCCAGCTCAATTACAGTAACGAACACCGGGGAGCTGTTTTTT.

The chain employs TRBV28 and TRBJ2-1, with 8 nucleotides matching TRBD2. The V segment lost 9 bases and the J segment 9 bases; nucleotides outside the gene matches: 22. Per the germline V gene, CDR1 is MDHEN and CDR2 is SYDVKM. There are 17 residues in the CDR3. The CDR3 loop is CASYTSLTGRARGEQFF. In DNA form, the CDR3 reads TGTGCCAGTTATACTAGCCTCACCGGGAGGGCCCGAGGTGAGCAGTTCTTC.